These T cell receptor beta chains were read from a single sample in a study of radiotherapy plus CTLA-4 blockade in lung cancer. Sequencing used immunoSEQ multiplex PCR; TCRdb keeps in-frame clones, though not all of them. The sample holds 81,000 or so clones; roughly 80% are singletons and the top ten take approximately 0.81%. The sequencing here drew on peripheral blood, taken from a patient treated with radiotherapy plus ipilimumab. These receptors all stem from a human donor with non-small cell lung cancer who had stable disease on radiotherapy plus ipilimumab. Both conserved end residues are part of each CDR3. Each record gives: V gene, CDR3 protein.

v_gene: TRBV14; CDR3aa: CASSPGPRLAYGYTF
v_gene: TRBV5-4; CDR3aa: CASSLPGARGYTF
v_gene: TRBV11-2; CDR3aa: CASSLGTSPPYEQYF
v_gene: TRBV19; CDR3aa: CASGSGRTNYGYTF
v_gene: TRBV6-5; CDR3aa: CASRAYGQNNEQFF
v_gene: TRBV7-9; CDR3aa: CASSVTGEAFF
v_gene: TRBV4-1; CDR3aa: CASSHPPDRGTDTQYF
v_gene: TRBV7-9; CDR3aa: CASSPEGAGRSYEQYF
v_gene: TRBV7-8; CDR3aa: CASSKQGITEAFF
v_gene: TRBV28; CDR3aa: CASRMTGPRVEKLFF
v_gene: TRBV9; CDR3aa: CASSVDGWEQFF
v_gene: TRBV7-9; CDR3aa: CASSLVRTWSTDTQYF
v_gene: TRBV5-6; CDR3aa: CASSAIGTLNTEAFF
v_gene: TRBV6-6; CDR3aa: CASSSRGFPQETQYF
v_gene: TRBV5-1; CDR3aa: CASSLEYGREKLFF
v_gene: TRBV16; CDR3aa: CASSQPTKGAIEQFF
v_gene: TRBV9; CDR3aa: CASSVAGRSNSEQYF
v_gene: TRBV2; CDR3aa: CASSRDRGTGELFF
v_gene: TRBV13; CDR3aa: CASSAPGQGTADTQYF
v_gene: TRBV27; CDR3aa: CASSSGYGPQHF
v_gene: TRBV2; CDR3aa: CASRMGGGDRSNQPQHF
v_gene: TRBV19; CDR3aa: CASSQTGGWETQYF
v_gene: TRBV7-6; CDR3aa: CASSLARARNTEAFF
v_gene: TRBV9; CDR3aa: CASSVLATPQETQYF
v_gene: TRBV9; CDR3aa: CASSVRGPNTGELFF
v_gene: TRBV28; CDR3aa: CASSLPPQGGGPQHF
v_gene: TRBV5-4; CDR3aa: CASSPGGGDTEAFF
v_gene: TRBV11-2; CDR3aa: CASSRDRAETQYF
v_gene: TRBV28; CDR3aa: CASSMSGRGIQYF
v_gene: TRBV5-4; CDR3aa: CASSPEAGSPEAFF
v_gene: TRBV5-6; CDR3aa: CASSLGQGYSHSYNSPLHF
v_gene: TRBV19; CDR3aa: CASTPLLRDFTGELFF
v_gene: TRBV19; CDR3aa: CASVDRGRSEKLFF
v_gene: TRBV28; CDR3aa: CASTPAGRGGYEQYF
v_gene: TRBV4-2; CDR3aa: CASSQVVAEQGYEQYF
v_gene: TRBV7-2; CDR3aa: CASSLAYGAYNEQFF
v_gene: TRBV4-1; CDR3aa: CASSQPTGGVYGYTF
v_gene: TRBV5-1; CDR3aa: CASSSFRTAGTDVKDEQFF
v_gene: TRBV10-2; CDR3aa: CASSPDSYGYTF
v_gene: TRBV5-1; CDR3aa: CASSLAELNTGELFF
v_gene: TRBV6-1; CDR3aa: CASSLPTGYNEQFF
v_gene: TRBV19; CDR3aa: CASSQTGAYNQPQHF
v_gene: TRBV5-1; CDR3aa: CASSRGQVTEAFF
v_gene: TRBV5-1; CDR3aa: CASSPSQGGAYEQYF
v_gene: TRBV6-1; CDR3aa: CASSEQSGLFPSTDTQYF
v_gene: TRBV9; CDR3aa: CASSVARAGNEQFF